These 14 T cell receptor beta chains were all obtained from the same sample, sequenced in a study of cytomegalovirus exposure and HLA in healthy donors. 60 Vbeta and 13 Jbeta primers were used in PCR. TCRdb keeps only in-frame clones here, not all; method: immunoSEQ multiplex PCR. This sample yields under 150,000 clones, of which approximately 80% are seen a single time; around 2.7% belongs to the top ten. Specimen: PBMCs. These receptors were collected from a woman aged 18-30 years in good health and CMV-seronegative.

V gene TRBV19 combines with J gene TRBJ2-7, with D maybe TRBD2 (5 bases). CDR3 length: 16 amino acids. CDR1 and CDR2 from the germline V gene are LNHDA and SQIVND (reference sequence). V was clipped by 1 base and J by 3 bases, with 16 bases between them. CDR3 coding DNA: TGTGCCAGTAGTATAGTATCGGGATCCCCAATCTACGAGCAGTACGTC. Protein: CASSIVSGSPIYEQYV.

The chain employs TRBV2 and TRBJ2-5; D is unclear. The CDR3 runs to 11 residues. Trimming removed 4 bases at V and 4 bases at J, with 4 bases between. CDR1 is SNHLY, CDR2 FYNNEI, per germline. The CDR3 sequence: CASSVGETQYF. CDR3 DNA: TGTGCCAGCAGTGTCGGAGAGACCCAGTACTTC.

The rearrangement uses TRBV30 and TRBJ2-5; 14 bases align to TRBD2. CDR3 length equals 18 residues. V shed 2 bases, J shed 2 bases, and the junction held 10 bases outside the gene matches. Germline CDR1 and CDR2: GTSNPN and SVGIG (reference sequence). Here the CDR3 reads CAWSPGLAGAAFQETQYF. DNA of the CDR3: TGTGCCTGGAGTCCGGGACTAGCGGGGGCGGCATTTCAAGAGACCCAGTACTTC.

The CDR3 DNA is TGTGCCAGCAGTTTGGGGGGCTACGAGCAGTACTTC. Translated: CASSLGGYEQYF. The chain has TRBV28 and TRBJ2-7; weak D call: TRBD2 (6 bases). Germline values: CDR1 MDHEN, CDR2 SYDVKM. This CDR3 is 12 amino acids long. The germline V and J ends were trimmed by 3 bases and 3 bases, with 6 bases remaining between them.

This clone was detected only once. V and J are TRBV7-9 and TRBJ2-7; 9 bases map to TRBD1. CDR3 length: 16 amino acids. Germline-derived CDR1 and CDR2 are SEHNR and FQNEAQ (reference sequence). V shed 5 bases, J shed 0 bases, and the junction held 8 bases outside the gene matches. CDR3 loop: CASSLGTGKSSYEQYV. The DNA of the CDR3 is TGTGCCAGCAGCCTCGGGACAGGGAAAAGCTCCTACGAGCAGTACGTC.

The genes are TRBV5-1 and TRBJ2-5; D uncertain. The V and J ends lost 0 bases and 1 base respectively, with 4 bases between them. There are 13 residues in the CDR3. Germline V gene lookup returns CDR1 SGHRS and CDR2 YFSETQ. CDR3 amino acids: CASSLALQETQYF. DNA of the CDR3: TGCGCCAGCAGCTTGGCTCTCCAAGAGACCCAGTACTTC. Filled out from reference TRBV5-1 and TRBJ2-5, the complete variable domain reads KAGVTQTPRYLIKTRGQQVTLSCSPISGHRSVSWYQQTPGQGLQFLFEYFSETQRNKGNFPGRFSGRQFSNSRSEMNVSTLELGDSALYLCASSLALQETQYFGPGTRLLVL.

The chain joins TRBV28 to TRBJ2-1; 10 positions match TRBD1. CDR1 is MDHEN and CDR2 is SYDVKM in the germline V gene. This CDR3 contains 14 residues. J lost 8 bases, V lost 7 bases, and 8 bases had no gene match. CDR3 DNA sequence: TGTGCCAGCAATATCTTGACAGGGGGCCATGAGCAGTTCTTC. Amino acids: CASNILTGGHEQFF.

The chain joins TRBV6-4 to TRBJ2-3; 10 bases agree with TRBD2. V dropped 6 bases and J dropped 6; count of bases not matched to a gene: 6. The germline V gene encodes CDR1 MRHNA and CDR2 SNTAGT. The length of the CDR3 is 14 residues. CDR3 DNA: TGTGCCAGCAGCCCGGGACTAGCGTGGGATACGCAGTATTTT. This translates into CASSPGLAWDTQYF.

This clone was detected only once. The chain couples TRBV4-3 to TRBJ1-5; D gene uncertain. Germline V gene data show CDR1 as LGHNA and CDR2 as YSLEER. Trimming left V 1 base short and J 7 bases short, with 8 bases between. This CDR3 is 13 amino acids long. CDR3: CASSQGMGQPQHF. The CDR3 DNA sequence: TGCGCCAGCAGCCAAGGGATGGGCCAGCCCCAGCATTTT.

This chain links TRBV5-4 with TRBJ2-7; TRBD1 matches 8 bases. The CDR3 runs to 14 residues. Germline CDR1 is SGHNT and CDR2 is YYREEE (reference sequence). V shed 3 bases and J 5 bases; nucleotides not matched to a gene: 7. The CDR3 here is CASSYGQGKDEQYF. DNA of the CDR3: TGTGCCAGCAGCTACGGACAGGGAAAAGACGAGCAGTACTTC.

This chain connects TRBV9 to TRBJ1-3; D is perhaps TRBD1 (5 bases). This CDR3 comprises 14 residues. V was clipped by 0 bases and J by 9 bases, with 13 bases between them. CDR1 is SGDLS and CDR2 is YYNGEE in the germline V gene. The CDR3 DNA sequence: TGTGCCAGCAGCGTAGATCAGGGTAGCGGCACCATATATTTT. It codes for CASSVDQGSGTIYF.

The rearrangement links TRBV12-5 to TRBJ1-1; 7 bases fit TRBD1. Germline values: CDR1 LGHNT, CDR2 FRNRAP. Trimming took 6 bases from V and 1 from J; bases not matched to a gene: 5. The CDR3 extends over 14 amino acids. Here the CDR3 DNA reads TGTGCTAGTGGCCCGGACAGGTCGAACACTGAAGCTTTCTTT. Protein product: CASGPDRSNTEAFF.

V is TRBV5-4 and J is TRBJ2-5, with TRBD1 matching 7 bases. Germline CDR1 SGHNT, CDR2 YYREEE (reference sequence). J was trimmed by 3 bases and V by 0 bases; bases with no gene match: 5. CDR3 size: 15 residues. CDR3 sequence: CASSLGLGTEETQYF. For the CDR3, the DNA is TGTGCCAGCAGCTTGGGATTGGGGACAGAAGAGACCCAGTACTTC.

The V gene is TRBV11-3, the J gene TRBJ2-1; D not resolved. V gave up 0 bases and J gave up 9 bases, with 12 bases separating them. Germline V gene lookup returns CDR1 SGHNT and CDR2 YENEEA. This CDR3 contains 14 residues. CDR3 in DNA: TGTGCCAGCAGCTTAGATTTACAGTCGCCTGAGCAGTTCTTC. Translation gives CASSLDLQSPEQFF.